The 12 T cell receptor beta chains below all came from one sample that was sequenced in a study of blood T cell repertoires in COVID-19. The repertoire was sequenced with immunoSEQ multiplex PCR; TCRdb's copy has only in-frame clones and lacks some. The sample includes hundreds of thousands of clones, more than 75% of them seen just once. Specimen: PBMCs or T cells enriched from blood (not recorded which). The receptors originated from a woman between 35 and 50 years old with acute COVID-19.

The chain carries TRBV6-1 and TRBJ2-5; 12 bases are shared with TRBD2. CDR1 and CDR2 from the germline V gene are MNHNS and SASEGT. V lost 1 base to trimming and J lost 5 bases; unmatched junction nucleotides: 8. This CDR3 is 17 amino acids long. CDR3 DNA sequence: TGTGCCAGCAGTGAAGAGGCTAGCGGGGGGGCCTGGGAGACCCAGTACTTC. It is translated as CASSEEASGGAWETQYF.

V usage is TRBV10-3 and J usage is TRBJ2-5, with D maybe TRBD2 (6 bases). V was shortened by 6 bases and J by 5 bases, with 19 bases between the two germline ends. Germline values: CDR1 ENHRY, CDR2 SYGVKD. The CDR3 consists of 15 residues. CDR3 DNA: TGTGCCATCAGCCGCGGGACCACCCCTGTCGAGACCCAGTACTTC. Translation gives CAISRGTTPVETQYF.

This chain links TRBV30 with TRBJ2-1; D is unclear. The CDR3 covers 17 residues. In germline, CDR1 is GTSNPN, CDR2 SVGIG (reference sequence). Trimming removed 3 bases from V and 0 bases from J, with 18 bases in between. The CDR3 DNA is TGTGCCTGGAGCCACCTACCCACAAGAGGCTCCTACAATGAGCAGTTCTTC. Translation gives CAWSHLPTRGSYNEQFF.

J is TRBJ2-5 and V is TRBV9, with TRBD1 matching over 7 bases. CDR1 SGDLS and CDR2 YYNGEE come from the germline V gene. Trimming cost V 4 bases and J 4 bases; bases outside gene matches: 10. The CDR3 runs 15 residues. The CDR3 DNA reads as TGTGCCAGCAGCCCGCGACAGGGAACATTAGAGACCCAGTACTTC. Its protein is CASSPRQGTLETQYF.

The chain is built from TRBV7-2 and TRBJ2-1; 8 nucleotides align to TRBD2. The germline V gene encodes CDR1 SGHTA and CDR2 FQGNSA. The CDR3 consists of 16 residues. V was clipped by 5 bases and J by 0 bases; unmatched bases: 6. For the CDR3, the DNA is TGTGCCAGCAGCCCTCATAGCGGGGTCTCCTACAATGAGCAGTTCTTC. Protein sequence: CASSPHSGVSYNEQFF.

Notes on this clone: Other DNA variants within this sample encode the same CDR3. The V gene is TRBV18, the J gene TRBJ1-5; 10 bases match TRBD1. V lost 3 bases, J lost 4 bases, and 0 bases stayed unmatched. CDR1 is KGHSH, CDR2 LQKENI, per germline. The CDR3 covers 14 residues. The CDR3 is CASSPGQGNQPQHF. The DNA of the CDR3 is TGTGCCAGCTCACCGGGACAGGGGAATCAGCCCCAGCATTTT.

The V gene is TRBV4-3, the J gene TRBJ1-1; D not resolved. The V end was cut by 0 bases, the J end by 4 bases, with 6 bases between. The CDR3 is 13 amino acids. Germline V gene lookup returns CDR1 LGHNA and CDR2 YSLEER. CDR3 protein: CASSQDRSTEAFF. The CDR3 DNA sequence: TGCGCCAGCAGCCAAGATAGGAGCACTGAAGCTTTCTTT.

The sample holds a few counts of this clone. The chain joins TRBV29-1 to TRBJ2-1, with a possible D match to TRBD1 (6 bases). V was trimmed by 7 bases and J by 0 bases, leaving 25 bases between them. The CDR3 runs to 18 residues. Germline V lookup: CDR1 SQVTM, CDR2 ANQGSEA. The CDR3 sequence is CSADRRPHRASSYNEQFF. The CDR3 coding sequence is TGCAGCGCTGACCGCCGCCCACACAGGGCAAGCTCCTACAATGAGCAGTTCTTC.

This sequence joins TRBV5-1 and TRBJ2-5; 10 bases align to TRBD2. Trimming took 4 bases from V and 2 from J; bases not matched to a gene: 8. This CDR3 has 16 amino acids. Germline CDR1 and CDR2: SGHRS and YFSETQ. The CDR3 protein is CASSNPSGGPQETQYF. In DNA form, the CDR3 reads TGCGCCAGCAGCAACCCTAGCGGGGGACCTCAAGAGACCCAGTACTTC. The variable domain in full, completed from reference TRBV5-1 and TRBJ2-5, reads KAGVTQTPRYLIKTRGQQVTLSCSPISGHRSVSWYQQTPGQGLQFLFEYFSETQRNKGNFPGRFSGRQFSNSRSEMNVSTLELGDSALYLCASSNPSGGPQETQYFGPGTRLLVL.

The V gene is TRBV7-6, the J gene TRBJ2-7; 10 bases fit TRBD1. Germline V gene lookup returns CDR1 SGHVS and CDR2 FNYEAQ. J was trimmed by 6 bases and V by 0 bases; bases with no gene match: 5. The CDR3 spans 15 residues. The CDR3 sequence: CASSLAGTGEAEQYF. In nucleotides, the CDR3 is TGTGCCAGCAGCTTAGCCGGGACAGGGGAAGCCGAGCAGTACTTC.

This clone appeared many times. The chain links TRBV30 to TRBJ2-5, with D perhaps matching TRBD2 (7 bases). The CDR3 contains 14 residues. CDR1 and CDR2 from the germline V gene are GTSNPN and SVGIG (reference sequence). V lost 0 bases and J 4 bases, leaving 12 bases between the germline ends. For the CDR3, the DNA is TGTGCCTGGAGTGTTGGGGGGGCCCGAGAGACCCAGTACTTC. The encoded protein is CAWSVGGARETQYF.

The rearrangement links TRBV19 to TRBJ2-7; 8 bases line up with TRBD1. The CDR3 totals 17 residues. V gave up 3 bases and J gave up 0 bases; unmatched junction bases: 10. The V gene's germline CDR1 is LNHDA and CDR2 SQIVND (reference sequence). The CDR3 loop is CASSMRPRGPGSYEQYF. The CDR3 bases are TGTGCCAGTAGTATGAGGCCCAGGGGGCCCGGCTCCTACGAGCAGTACTTC.